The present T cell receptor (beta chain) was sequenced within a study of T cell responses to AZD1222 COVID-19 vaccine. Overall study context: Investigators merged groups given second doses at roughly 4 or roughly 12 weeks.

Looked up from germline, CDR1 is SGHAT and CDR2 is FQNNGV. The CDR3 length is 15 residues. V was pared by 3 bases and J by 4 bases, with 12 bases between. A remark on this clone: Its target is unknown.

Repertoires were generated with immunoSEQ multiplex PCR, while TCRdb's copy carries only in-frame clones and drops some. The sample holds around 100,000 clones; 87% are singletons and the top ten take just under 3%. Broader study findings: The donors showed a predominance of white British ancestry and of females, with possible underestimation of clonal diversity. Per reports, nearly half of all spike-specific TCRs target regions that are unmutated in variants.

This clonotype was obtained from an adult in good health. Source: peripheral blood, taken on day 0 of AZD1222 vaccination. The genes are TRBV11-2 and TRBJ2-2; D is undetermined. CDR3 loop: CASSLAGSRTGELFF. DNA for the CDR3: TGTGCCAGCAGCTTGGCAGGATCGCGCACCGGGGAGCTGTTTTTT.